The clone carrying this T cell receptor beta chain was picked up one time. Its antigen remains unknown. The CDR3 has 13 residues. Germline V CDR1 and CDR2: GTSNPN, SVGIG (reference sequence). Between the trimmed V and J ends, which lost 4 bases and 2 bases, there was a span of 6 bases. The data stem from a study of T cell responses to AZD1222 COVID-19 vaccine. Study-wide results and limits: Repertoire collection took place solely once the T cell response had peaked. Two AZD1222 doses significantly raised spike-specific TCR breadth and depth over controls. The span of vaccine-associated CD4 TCRs extended across spike, with dominance at 160-218 and 743-854.

Some clones are missing from TCRdb's copy, which holds only in-frame ones; the method was immunoSEQ multiplex PCR. The sample records about 140,000 clones, 75% to 95% being singletons. The sample consisted of peripheral blood, taken 28 days after the second dose of the MenACWY control vaccine. This clonotype originated in an adult who received the MenACWY meningococcal vaccine as a control. The chain combines TRBV30 with TRBJ2-6; D is undetermined. The CDR3 region has the DNA TGTGCCTGGACGGTCCCTGGGGCCAACGTCCTGACTTTC. It specifies CAWTVPGANVLTF.